The clone carrying this T cell receptor beta chain was counted between two and nine times. The data belong to a study of blood T cells in healthy people across ages. Primed by a sample-barcoded 5' primer and a J-beta primer mix, a second PCR proceeded for 7 to 11 cycles. A template-switch adaptor with 12 random nucleotides tagged each cDNA molecule. TCRdb passed the 5' RACE reads through MiXCR, listing each CDR3 protein once. Found here are 750,000 to 1,000,000 distinct CDR3 sequences, 25% to 30% of them singletons; the top ten hold roughly 10%. These same records also appear under a second study, on T cells of mothers and their children. This second study notes: Samples came from a few healthy Caucasian mothers and their six children. There were no persistent microchimeric T cell clones detected.

Sequencing was performed on blood. This receptor was obtained from a woman in her thirties or forties in good health.

This chain's CDR3 is CASSLSGVNYEQYF. The DNA for the CDR3 is TGTGCCAGCAGCTTAAGCGGGGTAAACTACGAGCAGTACTTC. This sequence joins TRBV7-2 and TRBJ2-7; the match to TRBD2 covers 7 bases. The germline CDR1 and CDR2 sequences are SGHTA and FQGNSA. The CDR3 totals 14 residues. The V gene end was trimmed by 2 bases and the J gene end by 3 bases; junction bases not matched to a gene: 4. Combining the CDR3 with reference TRBV7-2 and TRBJ2-7 gives the whole variable domain GAGVSQSPSNKVTEKGKDVELRCDPISGHTALYWYRQSLGQGLEFLIYFQGNSAPDKSGLPSDRFSAERTGGSVSTLTIQRTQQEDSAVYLCASSLSGVNYEQYFGPGTRLTVT.